Each of the 30 T cell receptor beta chains below was sequenced from the same sample in a study of T cells in Graves' hyperthyroidism and ophthalmopathy. Amplification of TCR beta CDR3 regions was performed using RNA transcripts as template. Initially, a first-round RT-PCR of the TCR CDR3 employed the HTBI primer set. From the multiplex PCR reads, TCRdb called clonotypes with MiXCR, one entry per CDR3 protein. This sample has about 480,000 distinct CDR3 sequences; about 24% occur once, and the top ten carry around 11%. Sequencing input: blood. The receptors originated from a woman in her 30s with Graves' ophthalmopathy.

In its sample, this clonotype was seen many times. The chain has TRBV19 and TRBJ1-1, with unresolved D. Germline CDR1 is LNHDA and CDR2 is SQIVND (reference sequence). The CDR3 is 15 amino acids. Trimming took off 7 bases at V and 3 bases at J, with 18 bases between the two ends. CDR3 sequence: CASKVLWGRDTEAFF. The CDR3, as DNA: TGTGCCAGTAAGGTTTTGTGGGGTCGGGACACTGAAGCTTTCTTT.

This clonotype was detected ten times or more. The V and J genes are TRBV28 and TRBJ2-5; weak D call: TRBD2 (6 bases). The CDR3 consists of 16 residues. Trimming stripped 5 bases from V and 2 bases from J, with 18 bases between. Germline CDR1 and CDR2: MDHEN and SYDVKM. The CDR3 sequence: CASSVLGLGGQETQYF. DNA for the CDR3: TGTGCCAGCAGTGTCCTCGGGTTGGGGGGTCAAGAGACCCAGTACTTC. Combining the CDR3 with reference TRBV28 and TRBJ2-5 gives the whole variable domain DVKVTQSSRYLVKRTGEKVFLECVQDMDHENMFWYRQDPGLGLRLIYFSYDVKMKEKGDIPEGYSVSREKKERFSLILESASTNQTSMYLCASSVLGLGGQETQYFGPGTRLLVL.

In this sample, this clonotype turned up many times. V usage is TRBV19 and J usage is TRBJ1-1; tentatively, D is TRBD1 (6 bases). The ends were cut back, 6 bases at V and 1 base at J, with 15 bases in the middle. From germline, CDR1 is LNHDA and CDR2 SQIVND (reference sequence). The CDR3 runs 15 residues. The CDR3 reads CASRRMDSQNTEAFF. CDR3 in DNA: TGTGCCAGTAGACGAATGGACAGCCAGAACACTGAAGCTTTCTTT.

The V and J genes are TRBV12-3 or TRBV12-4 and TRBJ2-7; 9 bases agree with TRBD1. The CDR3 length is 17 residues. The V segment lost 5 bases and the J segment 1 base; nucleotides outside the gene matches: 12. The CDR3 loop is CASSAGQGSGRSYEQYF. The DNA for the CDR3 is TGTGCCAGCAGTGCGGGACAGGGATCGGGTCGGTCCTACGAGCAGTACTTC.

This sequence joins TRBV7-3 and TRBJ2-2; D may be TRBD1 or TRBD2 (5 bases each). With 5 bases removed from V and 3 bases from J, the gap between germline ends came to 13 bases. There are 15 residues in the CDR3. The germline V gene encodes CDR1 SGHTA and CDR2 FQGTGA. Written as DNA, the CDR3 is TGTGCCAGCAGCGGGACCCAGGAGGACACCGGGGAGCTGTTTTTT. Protein sequence: CASSGTQEDTGELFF.

In this sample, this clonotype turned up many times. V gene TRBV9 combines with J gene TRBJ2-5; a weak D match, TRBD2 (6 bases). The CDR3 loop spans 18 amino acids. Germline CDR1 and CDR2: SGDLS and YYNGEE. The ends were cut back, 4 bases at V and 4 bases at J, with 26 bases in the middle. The CDR3 sequence is CASSPRNRGREIGETQYF. DNA for the CDR3: TGTGCCAGCAGCCCGCGTAATAGGGGACGGGAGATCGGAGAGACCCAGTACTTC.

This clonotype was counted ten times or more. This chain links TRBV29-1 with TRBJ2-7; D uncertain. The germline V gene encodes CDR1 SQVTM and CDR2 ANQGSEA. The CDR3 is 14 amino acids. The V end was cut by 0 bases, the J end by 0 bases, with 9 bases between. CDR3 bases: TGCAGCGTTGAAGAGGGCACCGTCTCCTACGAGCAGTACTTC. Translating gives CSVEEGTVSYEQYF.

This clonotype was picked up many times. V usage is TRBV19 and J usage is TRBJ1-1, with 8 bases fitting TRBD1. This CDR3 is built from 14 residues. With V trimmed by 2 bases and J by 6 bases, 5 bases remained unmatched. CDR1 and CDR2 from the germline V gene are LNHDA and SQIVND (reference sequence). The CDR3 nucleotides read TGTGCCAGTAGTATACAGGGGGCGCCGGCTGAAGCTTTCTTT. It encodes CASSIQGAPAEAFF.

This chain uses TRBV7-3 with TRBJ2-2; 8 nucleotides align to TRBD2. The CDR3 length is 15 residues. CDR1 is SGHTA, CDR2 FQGTGA, per germline. V shed 3 bases and J 5 bases; nucleotides not matched to a gene: 5. CDR3 nucleotide sequence: TGTGCCAGCAGCTTGAAGAGCGGGGGAACCGGGGAGCTGTTTTTT. This gives the protein CASSLKSGGTGELFF.

There are a few counts of this clonotype. Since a much larger clone is just one base distant, this may be a read error. In nucleotides, the CDR3 is TGTGCCAGCAGGACCACTAGCGGGGGGGCCACAGAGACCAAGTACTTC. Translated, it gives CASRTTSGGATETKYF. This sequence joins TRBV28 and TRBJ2-5; 13 bases align to TRBD2. This CDR3 has 16 amino acids. Germline V gives CDR1 MDHEN, CDR2 SYDVKM.

This clonotype was counted only a few times. The chain combines TRBV7-2 with TRBJ2-5; TRBD1 matches 7 bases. Germline V CDR1 and CDR2: SGHTA, FQGNSA. Trimming took 5 bases from V and 5 from J; bases not matched to a gene: 8. This CDR3 has 14 residues. The CDR3 spells CASSRQGSRETQYF. For the CDR3, the DNA is TGTGCCAGCAGCCGACAGGGTTCCAGGGAGACCCAGTACTTC.

This clonotype was recorded many times. The J gene is TRBJ2-7, the V gene TRBV20-1, with 9 bases matching TRBD1. The CDR3 spans 15 residues. CDR1 is DFQATT, CDR2 SNEGSKA, per germline (reference sequence). V shed 6 bases and J 2 bases; nucleotides not matched to a gene: 11. In DNA form, the CDR3 reads TGCAGTGCACAAGACAGGGGGGAGGTGGCCTACGAGCAGTACTTC. Protein: CSAQDRGEVAYEQYF.

This clonotype was seen repeatedly, ten times or more. The rearrangement uses TRBV2 and TRBJ1-3; 7 bases fit TRBD1. The CDR3 loop spans 18 amino acids. After removal of 1 base from V and 4 bases from J, the junction contained 13 bases not matched to a gene. The germline CDR1 and CDR2 sequences are SNHLY and FYNNEI. The CDR3 sequence: CASSEVLRTGRTGNTIYF. The CDR3 nucleotides read TGTGCCAGCAGTGAAGTGTTACGGACAGGCCGCACCGGAAACACCATATATTTT.

In this sample, this clonotype turned up many times. The chain uses TRBV12-3 or TRBV12-4 and TRBJ2-2; D ambiguous. V lost 4 bases, J lost 5 bases, and 14 bases lay in between. The CDR3 runs 15 residues. CDR3 amino acids: CASSSYRSGTGELFF. The CDR3 region has the DNA TGTGCCAGCAGTTCTTATCGATCGGGTACCGGGGAGCTGTTTTTT.

This clonotype was picked up many times. This chain joins TRBV7-3 and TRBJ2-2; the match to TRBD2 covers 10 bases. The CDR3 length is 16 residues. Unmatched junction bases numbered 10, after V lost 8 bases and J lost 4 bases. Germline V CDR1 and CDR2: SGHTA, FQGTGA. CDR3 sequence: CASSSSGGERTGELFF. The CDR3 DNA follows: TGTGCCAGCTCGTCAAGCGGGGGGGAGCGCACCGGGGAGCTGTTTTTT.

The V call is TRBV4-3, the J call TRBJ2-5; perhaps D is TRBD1 or TRBD2 (5 bases each). This CDR3 is built from 17 residues. Trimming shortened V by 0 bases and J by 2 bases, and 16 bases separated the two germline ends. Looked up from germline, CDR1 is LGHNA and CDR2 is YSLEER. The CDR3 loop reads CASSQDRGGGWQETQYF. CDR3 nucleotide sequence: TGCGCCAGCAGCCAAGATCGGGGCGGTGGGTGGCAAGAGACCCAGTACTTC.

The rearrangement links TRBV6-2 or TRBV6-3 to TRBJ2-7; no clear D. The germline V and J ends were trimmed by 6 bases and 6 bases, with 15 bases remaining between them. The CDR3 loop spans 13 amino acids. Germline lookup yields CDR1 MNHEY and CDR2 SVGEGT. CDR3 loop: CASSTQRHSEQYF. CDR3 sequence (DNA): TGTGCCAGCAGCACCCAGCGACATAGCGAGCAGTACTTC.

This clonotype was detected ten times or more. This chain connects TRBV7-8 to TRBJ2-7; TRBD1 might be the D (5 bases). Germline assignment: CDR1 SGHVS and CDR2 FQNEAQ. Trimming pared 2 bases from V and 3 bases from J, leaving 11 bases between. The CDR3 runs to 14 residues. CDR3 DNA: TGTGCCAGCAGCTTAAAGGGGCTTATCTACGAGCAGTACTTC. It is translated as CASSLKGLIYEQYF.

This CDR3 reads CASRSSFLNTEAFF. The DNA of the CDR3 is TGTGCCAGCAGGTCGAGCTTTCTGAACACTGAAGCTTTCTTT. The rearrangement uses TRBV6-1 and TRBJ1-1; D ambiguous. Germline V gene data show CDR1 as MNHNS and CDR2 as SASEGT. The CDR3 is 14 residues long. V was clipped by 6 bases and J by 0 bases, with 11 bases between them.

As for this clonotype: The germline gene is not matched at one end of the junction; a read error may be the cause. V is TRBV7-3 and J is TRBJ2-7, with D perhaps being TRBD1 or TRBD2 (6 bases each). The CDR3 runs to 13 residues. Germline assignment: CDR1 SGHTA and CDR2 FQGTGA. For the CDR3, the DNA is TGTGCCTGCAGCTTCGGGGGCTCCTACGAGCAGTGCTTC. Protein product: CACSFGGSYEQCF. Combining the CDR3 with reference TRBV7-3 and TRBJ2-7 gives the whole variable domain GAGVSQTPSNKVTEKGKYVELRCDPISGHTALYWYRQSLGQGPEFLIYFQGTGAADDSGLPNDRFFAVRPEGSVSTLKIQRTERGDSAVYLCACSFGGSYEQCFGPGTRLTVT.

Concerning this clonotype itself: This may come from a read error, since a much larger clone is one base off. DNA for the CDR3: TGTGCCAGTGGTCCCCAGGGAGGTGAAGCTTTCTTT. It codes for CASGPQGGEAFF. V and J are TRBV19 and TRBJ1-1, with D tentatively TRBD1 (5 bases). Trimming stripped 8 bases from V and 7 bases from J, with 14 bases between. This CDR3 has 12 residues. In germline, CDR1 is LNHDA, CDR2 SQIVND (reference sequence). The full variable domain, its missing parts supplied by reference TRBV19 and TRBJ1-1, is DGGITQSPKYLFRKEGQNVTLSCEQNLNHDAMYWYRQDPGQGLRLIYYSQIVNDFQKGDIAEGYSVSREKKESFPLTVTSAQKNPTAFYLCASGPQGGEAFFGQGTRLTVV.

The gene calls are TRBV28 and TRBJ2-7, with D perhaps being TRBD1 or TRBD2 (5 bases each). From germline, CDR1 is MDHEN and CDR2 SYDVKM. The CDR3 contains 12 residues. The V end was cut by 6 bases, the J end by 5 bases, with 11 bases between. The CDR3, as DNA: TGTGCCAGCAGATGGGGGATGAACGAGCAGTACTTC. Protein product: CASRWGMNEQYF.

This clonotype appeared many times. The J gene is TRBJ2-7, the V gene TRBV15; D may correspond to TRBD1 or TRBD2 (5 bases each). Per the germline V gene, CDR1 is LNHNV and CDR2 is YYDKDF (reference sequence). This CDR3 comprises 13 residues. Trimming took 6 bases from V and 3 from J, leaving 12 bases between them. CDR3 protein: CATSRDPGYEQYF. CDR3 nucleotides: TGTGCCACCAGTCGGGACCCGGGCTACGAGCAGTACTTC.

The chain recombines TRBV14 with TRBJ2-2, with 7 bases aligning to TRBD1. The CDR3 is made up of 17 amino acids. V lost 0 bases and J lost 3; bases outside the gene matches: 7. The germline CDR1 and CDR2 sequences are SGHDN and FVKESK. Here the CDR3 DNA reads TGTGCCAGCAGCCAAGATGTTAGACAGGGAGACACCGGGGAGCTGTTTTTT. It codes for CASSQDVRQGDTGELFF.

This clonotype was observed at least ten times. The chain joins TRBV12-3 or TRBV12-4 to TRBJ2-2; D uncertain. V lost 2 bases to trimming and J lost 7 bases, with 5 bases between them. This CDR3 has 12 residues. CDR3 amino acids: CASSLLNGELFF. The CDR3 DNA is TGTGCCAGCAGTTTATTAAACGGGGAGCTGTTTTTT.

The chain joins TRBV7-3 to TRBJ1-2; D remains ambiguous. V gave up 1 base and J gave up 8 bases, with 11 bases separating them. The CDR3 is made up of 13 amino acids. Per the germline V gene, CDR1 is SGHTA and CDR2 is FQGTGA. The DNA of the CDR3 is TGTGCCAGCAGCTTAAGTGGGGAAGGAGGCTACACCTTC. Protein product: CASSLSGEGGYTF. The full variable domain, its missing parts supplied by reference TRBV7-3 and TRBJ1-2, is GAGVSQTPSNKVTEKGKYVELRCDPISGHTALYWYRQSLGQGPEFLIYFQGTGAADDSGLPNDRFFAVRPEGSVSTLKIQRTERGDSAVYLCASSLSGEGGYTFGSGTRLTVV.

This clonotype was found a few times. Because the CDR3 is missing its conserved closing phenylalanine or tryptophan, this is likely a read error. The chain joins TRBV6-1 to TRBJ2-5; maybe TRBD2 (5 bases). V was clipped by 4 bases and J by 1 base, with 7 bases between them. The CDR3 runs to 13 residues. Germline V gene data show CDR1 as MNHNS and CDR2 as SASEGT. CDR3 loop: CASSVSGQETQYS. CDR3 DNA: TGTGCCAGCAGTGTAAGCGGCCAAGAGACCCAGTACTCC.

In this sample, this clonotype turned up many times. V is TRBV2 and J is TRBJ1-1; possibly TRBD1 for D (5 bases). This CDR3 contains 14 residues. V lost 5 bases, J lost 1 base, and 11 bases lay in between. The germline V gene encodes CDR1 SNHLY and CDR2 FYNNEI. The CDR3, as DNA: TGTGCCAGCAGTCCAGGGTACGGGAACACTGAAGCTTTCTTT. Protein product: CASSPGYGNTEAFF.

On this clonotype itself: A read error is possible here, since a much larger clone lies one base away. V is TRBV19 and J is TRBJ2-7, with no clear D. Germline V gene sequence: CDR1 LNHDA, CDR2 SQIVND (reference sequence). The CDR3 loop spans 13 amino acids. V lost 3 bases and J lost 1, with 7 bases in between. CDR3 sequence (DNA): TGTGCCAGTAGTATCGTCTTATCCTACGAGCAGTACTTC. As protein: CASSIVLSYEQYF.

Ten or more counts support this clonotype. V is TRBV5-1 and J is TRBJ2-2; maybe TRBD1 (6 bases). The V gene's germline CDR1 is SGHRS and CDR2 YFSETQ. The ends were cut back, 4 bases at V and 1 base at J, with 11 bases in the middle. The CDR3 length is 15 residues. Written as DNA, the CDR3 is TGCGCCAGCAGCCAGGACAGCGTGAACACCGGGGAGCTGTTTTTT. Residues: CASSQDSVNTGELFF.